Listed below are T cell receptor beta chains from one sample, sequenced in a study of blood T cell repertoires in COVID-19. Sequencing used immunoSEQ multiplex PCR; TCRdb keeps in-frame clones, though not all of them. The top ten clones hold about a sixth of a sample with tens of thousands of clones, about four fifths of them seen once. Source material: peripheral blood. The receptors derive from a woman aged 60-75 years with acute or convalescent COVID-19. Both conserved end residues are part of each CDR3. A D gene is named only where the DNA matches it firmly. Only some rows state a clone size, as once, few, many or a class for expanded clones.

>TRBV5-6|.|TRBJ1-2|.
TGTGCCAGCAGCTTTTTCGGAGGAGGCTACACCTTC
CASSFFGGGYTF
>TRBV24-1|.|TRBJ1-5|TRBD1
TGTGCCACCAGTGATTCCCGACAGGGAAATCAGCCCCAGCATTTT
CATSDSRQGNQPQHF
>TRBV12-5|.|TRBJ2-7|TRBD1
TGTGCTAGTGGTTTGCCGCCCCCCGGGACAGGGGGCAAGTACGAGCAGTACTTC
CASGLPPPGTGGKYEQYF
>TRBV5-1|.|TRBJ1-5|.
TGCGCCAGCAGCTTGGGTAGTCCCCATCAGCCCCAGCATTTT
CASSLGSPHQPQHF
>TRBV7-2|.|TRBJ1-5|.
TGTGCCAGCAGCTTAGAGGCAGGTTATAGCAATCAGCCCCAGCATTTT
CASSLEAGYSNQPQHF
>TRBV7-9|.|TRBJ1-2|.
TGTGCCAGCAGCTTAGGGGGCGACAACTATGGCTACACCTTC
CASSLGGDNYGYTF
>TRBV5-1|once|TRBJ2-7|.
TGCGCCAGCAGCTACCACCGGTCATCCCTCCGCTCCTACGAGCAGTACTTC
CASSYHRSSLRSYEQYF
>TRBV27|.|TRBJ1-1|.
TGTGCCAGCAGTTCGGGGCAGGGGAGTACTGAAGCTTTCTTT
CASSSGQGSTEAFF
>TRBV9|.|TRBJ1-6|TRBD1
TGTGCCAGCAGCGCTGAGAGGGGGCTCGGCTCCTATAATTCACCCCTCCACTTT
CASSAERGLGSYNSPLHF
>TRBV3-1/TRBV3-2|.|TRBJ1-6|TRBD1
TGTGCCAGCACTCGGACAGGGGGTAATTCACCCCTCCACTTT
CASTRTGGNSPLHF
>TRBV24-1|.|TRBJ1-2|TRBD1
TGTGCCACCAGGGGACAGGGGGCATACGGCTACACCTTC
CATRGQGAYGYTF
>TRBV24-1|.|TRBJ1-2|.
TGTGCCACCAGTGATACCCGGGGAGGGAAGAACTATGGCTACACCTTC
CATSDTRGGKNYGYTF
>TRBV5-4|.|TRBJ1-1|.
TGTGCCAGCAGGACAGCGGGGGGGCAAAAAAAATTCTTT
CASRTAGGQKKFF
>TRBV10-3|few|TRBJ1-3|TRBD1
TGTGCCATCAGTGATCCCAGGGGGCCTGGAAACACCATATATTTT
CAISDPRGPGNTIYF
>TRBV5-1|.|TRBJ1-5|.
TGCGCCAGCAGCTTGGCAGGCTCTGGCAATCAGCCCCAGCATTTT
CASSLAGSGNQPQHF
>TRBV7-6|.|TRBJ2-3|TRBD1
TGTGCCAGCAGCTTAGGGACAGGGGGCCCTAGGTCAGATACGCAGTATTTT
CASSLGTGGPRSDTQYF
>TRBV5-6|.|TRBJ1-1|.
TGTGCCAGCAGCGCCGCGCCAGGGTATAGTAAAGCTTTCTTT
CASSAAPGYSKAFF
>TRBV19|.|TRBJ2-3|TRBD1
TGTGCCAGTAGTATAGGGGACAGGGTCACAGATACGCAGTATTTT
CASSIGDRVTDTQYF
>TRBV11-2|few|TRBJ1-1|.
TGTGCCAGCAGCTTAGGTGCAGGCACTGAAGCTTTCTTT
CASSLGAGTEAFF
>TRBV10-3|.|TRBJ1-2|TRBD1
TGTGCCATCAGCTCCCCGGGACAGGGGGCAAGGGTGAACTATGGCTACACCTTC
CAISSPGQGARVNYGYTF
>TRBV19|.|TRBJ1-2|.
TGTGCCAGTAGTATAGCTGGCAGGGTACAACCTAACTATGGCTACACCTTC
CASSIAGRVQPNYGYTF
>TRBV7-2|once|TRBJ2-1|TRBD2
TGTGCCAGCAGCTTACAGGGGAGCGGGGGGGCCTCCTACAATGAGCAGTTCTTC
CASSLQGSGGASYNEQFF
>TRBV5-1|.|TRBJ2-5|.
TGCGCCAGCAGCTTGGCGGGGTTTGGGGTCCAAGAGACCCAGTACTTC
CASSLAGFGVQETQYF
>TRBV12-5|.|TRBJ1-6|.
TGTGCTAGTGGCCTACGGATGACACCCGAGGGTAATTCACCCCTCCACTTT
CASGLRMTPEGNSPLHF
>TRBV11-2|.|TRBJ1-2|.
TGTGCCAGCAGCTTCAACAGGGAGAACTATGGCTACACCTTC
CASSFNRENYGYTF
>TRBV9|.|TRBJ2-1|.
TGTGCCAGCAGCGTAAGAGGGGGCTCCTACAATGAGCAGTTCTTC
CASSVRGGSYNEQFF
>TRBV15|.|TRBJ1-2|.
TGTGCCACCCGAATGGGAGGGAATGAGGAGGGGTATGGCTACACCTTC
CATRMGGNEEGYGYTF
>TRBV7-8|.|TRBJ1-1|.
TGTGCCAGCAGCCCGAGGGCCGAAGCTTTCTTT
CASSPRAEAFF
>TRBV20-1|.|TRBJ1-5|.
TGCAGTGCTAGTAGTCCTGGAGCCCTCAGAAGCAATCAGCCCCAGCATTTT
CSASSPGALRSNQPQHF
>TRBV6-1|.|TRBJ2-7|.
TGTGCCAGCAGTGAAGGGGTAGCGCCCTCCTACGAGCAGTACTTC
CASSEGVAPSYEQYF
>TRBV7-2|.|TRBJ2-1|.
TGTGCCAGCAGCCCGCACGGGAGTGATGAGCAGTTCTTC
CASSPHGSDEQFF
>TRBV12-5|.|TRBJ2-3|TRBD2
TGTGCTAGTGGTTTGGGGACTAGCGGGGGGGCCGATACGCAGTATTTT
CASGLGTSGGADTQYF
>TRBV11-3|.|TRBJ1-3|.
TGTGCCAGCAGCTTAGATCAGATCGGCGGCACCATATATTTT
CASSLDQIGGTIYF
>TRBV7-3|.|TRBJ1-2|.
TGTGCCAGCAGCTTAGGGGGGAACTATGGCTACACCTTC
CASSLGGNYGYTF
>TRBV3-1/TRBV3-2|.|TRBJ1-1|.
TGTGCCAGCAGCCAGAACAATCCTAACACTGAAGCTTTCTTT
CASSQNNPNTEAFF
>TRBV5-1|.|TRBJ2-5|.
TGCGCCAGCAGCTTGGCCGCGGAGGGGACCCAGTACTTC
CASSLAAEGTQYF
>TRBV6-5|.|TRBJ1-6|.
TGTGCCAGCAGACAGACAGGCCCCAATTCACCCCTCCACTTT
CASRQTGPNSPLHF
>TRBV2|.|TRBJ1-5|.
TGTGCCAGCAGTGAAGTCTCCGGGGGTATTGGGCCCCAGCATTTT
CASSEVSGGIGPQHF
>TRBV5-5|.|TRBJ2-7|.
TGTGCCAGCAGCCTAGTCGGGGGGCAAGACGAGCAGTACTTC
CASSLVGGQDEQYF
>TRBV15|.|TRBJ2-7|.
TGTGCCACCAGCAGAGAGGCGGCTTCCTACGAGCAGTACTTC
CATSREAASYEQYF
>TRBV19|.|TRBJ2-7|.
TGTGCCAGTAGTATAGATCGGGGGAAGGAACAGTACTTC
CASSIDRGKEQYF
>TRBV11-3|once|TRBJ2-3|TRBD2
TGTGCCAGCAGCTTAGGGCGGGGGACCACAGATACGCAGTATTTT
CASSLGRGTTDTQYF
>TRBV30|.|TRBJ1-2|TRBD1
TGTGCCTGGGGGAGGACAGGGAGAAATAACTATGGCTACACCTTC
CAWGRTGRNNYGYTF
>TRBV19|.|TRBJ1-2|.
TGTGCCAGTAGTAAGGGACGGGAGTGGGGCTACACCTTC
CASSKGREWGYTF
>TRBV3-1/TRBV3-2|few|TRBJ1-5|.
TGTGCCAGCAGCCAGAGGGATAGTCAGCCCCAGCATTTT
CASSQRDSQPQHF
>TRBV4-2|.|TRBJ1-2|.
TGTGCCAGCAGCCAAGAGAACTGGGCTGACTACACCTTC
CASSQENWADYTF
>TRBV13|few|TRBJ2-1|.
TGTGCCAGCAGTTCCCGGCAGGTCATTGAGCAGTTCTTC
CASSSRQVIEQFF
>TRBV19|once|TRBJ1-1|.
TGTGCCAGTTCAGTATATAATGGGGGGGACGCTGAAGCTTTCTTT
CASSVYNGGDAEAFF
>TRBV28|.|TRBJ1-5|.
TGTGCCAGCTACAGGGTGAGAAATCAGCCCCAGCATTTT
CASYRVRNQPQHF
>TRBV7-9|once|TRBJ1-1|.
TGTGCCAGCAGCTGGGCCGGGACTCCGAACACTGAAGCTTTCTTT
CASSWAGTPNTEAFF
>TRBV12-3/TRBV12-4|.|TRBJ2-1|TRBD2
TGTGCCAGCAGGCGATTCACTAGCGATGAGCAGTTCTTC
CASRRFTSDEQFF
>TRBV9|.|TRBJ1-3|.
TGTGCCAGCAGCGCCGGGGACACTGGAAACACCATATATTTT
CASSAGDTGNTIYF
>TRBV27|.|TRBJ1-6|.
TGTGCCAGCAGTTTAGGAGCGGGGGTTGCCCCACGGAAACTCCACTTT
CASSLGAGVAPRKLHF
>TRBV7-2|.|TRBJ1-5|.
TGTGCCAGCAGCTTAGTGGCGGATCAGCCCCAGCATTTT
CASSLVADQPQHF
>TRBV5-4|once|TRBJ1-5|TRBD1
TGTGCCAGCAGCCCAGGGGGCAATGGTGGCAATCAGCCCCAGCATTTT
CASSPGGNGGNQPQHF
>TRBV24-1|.|TRBJ2-3|TRBD1
TGTGCCACCAGTGACCCGGGACAGGAAGGGGCAGATACGCAGTATTTT
CATSDPGQEGADTQYF
>TRBV5-1|few|TRBJ2-3|.
TGCGCCAGCTCCCTGGGCCCTCAAAACACAGATACGCAGTATTTT
CASSLGPQNTDTQYF
>TRBV7-3|.|TRBJ1-1|.
TGTGCCAGCAGCCCACAGGGCTTCGGGAACACTGAAGCTTTCTTT
CASSPQGFGNTEAFF
>TRBV5-1|.|TRBJ2-1|.
TGCGCCAGCAGCTCAAACCACAGGGACTACAATGAGCAGTTCTTC
CASSSNHRDYNEQFF